The sequence of this T cell receptor beta chain was determined in a study of T cells expressing NK-cell markers (dated by TCRdb to the early 2020s). Background for the entire study: Several donors provided sorted CD3+CD56+NKG2C+, CD3+CD56+NKG2C- and CD3+CD56-NKG2C+ T-cell subsets, whose TCR beta-chain repertoires were profiled. Illumina HiSeq 2000/2500, MiSeq or NextSeq was used to sequence libraries as 2 x 150 bp reads. All eight donors whose samples were sequenced were randomly selected healthy volunteers, three of them men and five women. Of the eight sequenced donors, seven were found to be HCMV-seropositive and one was found to be HCMV-seronegative.

The instrument given in TCRdb is Illumina HiSeq 2000. The TCR beta cDNA libraries were made using 5'RACE template switching, a step that added both a universal primer site and unique molecular identifiers. Synthesis of cDNA was primed from the TCR beta constant segment and was followed by two consecutive PCR amplification steps. Under the source paper's analysis protocol: Reads were demultiplexed and grouped by UMI with MIGEC, and clonotypes were assembled and quantified with MiTCR. To exclude erroneous sequences, only TCR cDNA sequences supported by at least two reads were retained. The tcR package was used for downstream repertoire analysis, with clonotypes matched between fractions based on CDR3 nucleotide sequence plus V segment. VDJmatch was used to annotate antigen specificity against VDJdb, with one amino acid substitution allowed in CDR3. Each CDR3 protein sequence appears as one entry after TCRdb reprocessed the reads, and no DNA is included. TCRdb's processing, not the study's, gives the V and J calls here. The table held for this sample gives more than 400,000 distinct CDR3 sequences. The top ten hold about 7.3% of the sample.

From the cysteine through the phenylalanine, the CDR3 covers 14 amino acids. The DNA sequence is not available. CDR1 and CDR2, per the germline V gene (reference sequence), are LNHNV and YYDKDF. To determine HCMV serostatus, a commercial ELISA kit was used to detect HCMV-specific IgG in serum. Ficoll density gradient centrifugation was used to isolate peripheral blood mononuclear cells from blood. Points on this clonotype: The clone's antigen remains unknown.

Summary of the overall study and its limitations: Whether the expanded NKG2C-expressing T cell clones were specific for HCMV antigens remained unclear. Those dominant clonotypes were again the most abundant among CD3+CD56-NKG2C+ cells in several donors, at about 28.3-65%. In several donors, the dominant CD3+CD56+NKG2C+ clonotypes ranked among the top 10 CD8+ clonotypes, making up 1.0-7.0% of CD8+ T cells.

Sequenced material: blood T cells: a sorted CD56 or NKG2C T cell subset, CD4+ or CD8+ T cells, or bulk PBMC T cells (not recorded which). The chain uses TRBV15 and TRBJ2-7; TCRdb's assignment of TRBD2 cannot be checked, as there is no DNA. The sequence came from a woman between 18 and 69 years old in good health. The CDR3 loop reads CATSRDRADYEQYF.